Following are 29 T cell receptor beta chains from one sample sequenced in a study of early T cells in non-severe SARS-CoV-2 infection. Using its own MiXCR run on the 5' RACE reads, TCRdb lists one record per CDR3 protein. The table has 30,000 to 35,000 distinct CDR3 sequences, approximately 7% seen once; the top ten hold 4% to 4.5%. Sequenced sample: whole blood. The receptors stem from an adult who was a healthcare worker with PCR-confirmed SARS-CoV-2 infection or an uninfected control (not recorded which).

This clonotype has a count of ten or more. The chain uses TRBV5-5 and TRBJ1-2; D is unresolved. Germline V CDR1 and CDR2: SGHKS, YYEKEE (reference sequence). The CDR3 loop spans 15 amino acids. Trimming left V 4 bases short and J 6 bases short, with 19 bases between. CDR3: CASSRADPQTNGYTF. The CDR3 DNA sequence: TGTGCCAGCAGCCGAGCGGACCCCCAGACAAATGGCTACACCTTC.

The table lists this clonotype with a count of one. A much bigger clone sits one base away, suggesting this may be a read error. The chain is built from TRBV2 and TRBJ2-7; tentatively, D is TRBD1 (6 bases). The germline V gene has CDR1 SNHLY and CDR2 FYNNEI. This CDR3 spans 13 amino acids. The CDR3 sequence is CAGSDTQGYEQYF. As DNA, the CDR3 is TGTGCCGGCAGTGATACACAGGGTTACGAGCAGTACTTC.

There are many counts of this clonotype. The chain links TRBV24-1 to TRBJ2-1, with TRBD1 matching 7 bases. The CDR3 loop spans 15 amino acids. Germline-derived CDR1 and CDR2 are KGHDR and SFDVKD. V shed 3 bases, J shed 6 bases, and the junction held 7 bases outside the gene matches. The CDR3 DNA reads as TGTGCCACCAGTGATAAGACAGGGCTCGGCAATGAGCAGTTCTTC. It encodes CATSDKTGLGNEQFF.

Many counts were recorded for this clonotype. The chain carries TRBV6-6 and TRBJ2-1; D may correspond to TRBD1 or TRBD2 (5 bases each). Germline V lookup: CDR1 MNHNY, CDR2 SVGAGI (reference sequence). The CDR3 spans 16 residues. V lost 2 bases and J lost 2, with 13 bases in between. The CDR3 DNA sequence: TGTGCCAGCAGTTACCTCGGGGCCAACACCTACAATGAGCAGTTCTTC. The encoded protein is CASSYLGANTYNEQFF.

By proportion, this clonotype is medium-sized. This sequence joins TRBV27 and TRBJ1-2, with a tentative D call TRBD1 (5 bases). This CDR3 is built from 13 residues. CDR1 is MNHEY and CDR2 is SMNVEV in the germline V gene (reference sequence). Trimming left V 0 bases short and J 6 bases short, with 8 bases between. The CDR3 loop is CASSLSRRDGYTF. In DNA form, the CDR3 reads TGTGCCAGCAGTTTATCGCGCAGGGATGGCTACACCTTC.

This clonotype showed up many times. The V gene is TRBV30, the J gene TRBJ1-6; 8 nucleotides agree with TRBD1. The CDR3 totals 14 residues. Germline-derived CDR1 and CDR2 are GTSNPN and SVGIG (reference sequence). Trimming removed 2 bases from V and 9 bases from J; junction bases left unmatched: 6. The CDR3 protein is CAWSNRGLGSPLHF. The CDR3 DNA is TGTGCCTGGAGTAACAGGGGGTTAGGTTCACCCCTCCACTTT.

This clonotype was counted a few times. This chain links TRBV6-6 with TRBJ1-5; D gene uncertain. The CDR3 has 13 amino acids. Trimming took off 0 bases at V and 5 bases at J, with 5 bases between the two ends. Germline CDR1 is MNHNY and CDR2 is SVGAGI (reference sequence). The CDR3 here is CASSYSWDQPQHF. The CDR3 DNA reads TGTGCCAGCAGTTACTCGTGGGATCAGCCCCAGCATTTT.

This clonotype has ten or more counts. This chain joins TRBV28 and TRBJ1-5; TRBD1 agrees at 7 bases. V lost 6 bases to trimming and J lost 2 bases; unmatched junction nucleotides: 7. CDR3 length: 15 amino acids. CDR1 and CDR2 (germline): MDHEN, SYDVKM. CDR3 nucleotides: TGTGCCAGCAGCACATATACAGGGGGCAATCAGCCCCAGCATTTT. This codes for CASSTYTGGNQPQHF. The whole variable domain, remainder taken from reference TRBV28 and TRBJ1-5, is DVKVTQSSRYLVKRTGEKVFLECVQDMDHENMFWYRQDPGLGLRLIYFSYDVKMKEKGDIPEGYSVSREKKERFSLILESASTNQTSMYLCASSTYTGGNQPQHFGDGTRLSIL.

This clonotype has more than one count but fewer than ten. V and J are TRBV29-1 and TRBJ2-2; tentative D call: TRBD1 (6 bases). The V gene's germline CDR1 is SQVTM and CDR2 ANQGSEA. This CDR3 is built from 13 residues. V was cut by 7 bases and J by 3 bases, with 12 bases left in between. CDR3 sequence reads: CSAKKGDTGELFF. CDR3 nucleotides: TGCAGCGCGAAAAAGGGGGACACCGGGGAGCTGTTTTTT.

The chain has TRBV29-1 and TRBJ1-3; maybe TRBD1 (6 bases). The CDR3 has 11 residues. Germline assignment: CDR1 SQVTM and CDR2 ANQGSEA. The CDR3 sequence is CGGTSGNTIYF. CDR3 DNA sequence: TGCGGTGGGACATCTGGAAACACCATATATTTT.

The V call is TRBV11-2, the J call TRBJ2-1, with 8 bases that match TRBD2. Germline loops: CDR1 SGHAT, CDR2 FQNNGV. The CDR3 has 15 amino acids. V was pared by 0 bases and J by 7 bases, with 5 bases of the junction left unmatched. The CDR3 DNA sequence: TGTGCCAGCAGCTTAGACAGGACTAGCTTGAATGAGCAGTTCTTC. It specifies CASSLDRTSLNEQFF.

This clonotype was detected ten times or more. The chain uses TRBV9 and TRBJ1-2; no definite D call. The CDR3 spans 13 residues. Trimming cost V 7 bases and J 0 bases, with 10 bases left between them. CDR1 SGDLS and CDR2 YYNGEE come from the germline V gene. CDR3 DNA sequence: TGTGCCAGCCGGGGAGTTGCTAACTATGGCTACACCTTC. Translating it yields CASRGVANYGYTF.

Many counts were recorded for this clonotype. The chain links TRBV12-3 or TRBV12-4 to TRBJ1-5; 9 positions match TRBD1. The CDR3 sequence is 14 residues long. V trimming: 6 bases; J trimming: 7 bases; junction bases outside the gene matches: 7. CDR3 sequence: CASSGTGSDQPQHF. The DNA of the CDR3 is TGTGCCAGCAGCGGGACAGGGTCTGACCAGCCCCAGCATTTT.

This clonotype was detected a few times. The genes are TRBV25-1 and TRBJ2-1; D unclear. Germline CDR1 MGHDK, CDR2 SYGVNS. The CDR3 covers 11 residues. The ends were cut back, 4 bases at V and 3 bases at J, with 1 base in the middle. The CDR3 DNA is TGTGCCAGCAGTGGCTACAATGAGCAGTTCTTC. Protein product: CASSGYNEQFF.

This clonotype appeared many times. The chain is built from TRBV6-6 and TRBJ1-1; TRBD1 agrees at 10 bases. J lost 1 base, V lost 6 bases, and 8 bases had no gene match. Germline lookup yields CDR1 MNHNY and CDR2 SVGAGI (reference sequence). This CDR3 is 16 amino acids long. For the CDR3, the DNA is TGTGCCAGCAGCCTCAGACAGGGGGCAAAGAACACTGAAGCTTTCTTT. It encodes CASSLRQGAKNTEAFF.

This clonotype was seen ten or more times. This CDR3 reads CASSPRRERYNEQFF. CDR3 DNA: TGTGCCAGCTCACCAAGGCGGGAGAGGTACAATGAGCAGTTCTTC. The chain carries TRBV18 and TRBJ2-1, with 7 positions matching TRBD2. The CDR3 extends over 15 amino acids. V shed 2 bases, J shed 4 bases, and the junction held 5 bases outside the gene matches. Germline V CDR1 and CDR2: KGHSH, LQKENI. The entire variable domain, with the rest obtained from reference TRBV18 and TRBJ2-1, is as follows: NAGVMQNPRHLVRRRGQEARLRCSPMKGHSHVYWYRQLPEEGLKFMVYLQKENIIDESGMPKERFSAEFPKEGPSILRIQQVVRGDSAAYFCASSPRRERYNEQFFGPGTRLTVL.

With respect to this clonotype: A much larger clone differs by one base, so this may be a read error. CDR3 sequence (DNA): TGTGCCAGCAGCGTAGAGGGGGATTTTAAGCAGTTCTTC. Protein: CASSVEGDFKQFF. The chain uses TRBV27 and TRBJ2-1; the D gene is possibly TRBD1 (6 bases). CDR3 length equals 13 residues. Trimming removed 6 bases from V and 11 bases from J, with 17 bases in between. Germline V gives CDR1 MNHEY, CDR2 SMNVEV (reference sequence).

The chain is built from TRBV6-5 and TRBJ1-1, with D hard to call. Per the germline V gene, CDR1 is MNHEY and CDR2 is SVGAGI. V was shortened by 7 bases and J by 4 bases, with 13 bases between the two germline ends. This CDR3 is 13 amino acids long. CDR3 nucleotide sequence: TGTGCCAGCACCGGGCCCGTCTCCACTGAAGCTTTCTTT. This gives the protein CASTGPVSTEAFF.

In this sample, this clonotype turned up a few times. The chain joins TRBV5-4 to TRBJ2-7; D is perhaps TRBD1 (5 bases). The CDR3 runs 13 residues. V gave up 1 base and J gave up 3 bases, with 8 bases separating them. CDR1 SGHNT and CDR2 YYREEE come from the germline V gene (reference sequence). CDR3 DNA: TGTGCCAGCAGCTTGAGCCAGGGCTACGAGCAGTACTTC. It translates to CASSLSQGYEQYF.

This clonotype was detected a few times. The gene calls are TRBV12-3 or TRBV12-4 and TRBJ2-1, with unresolved D. This CDR3 is 12 amino acids long. Deletions cut 6 bases from V and 5 bases from J, with 8 bases between. The CDR3 region has the DNA TGTGCCAGCAGCCTTAGTGACAATGAGCAGTTCTTC. This encodes CASSLSDNEQFF.

This clonotype has more than one count but fewer than ten. The J gene is TRBJ2-1, the V gene TRBV2, with 11 positions matching TRBD2. Germline-derived CDR1 and CDR2 are SNHLY and FYNNEI. The CDR3 runs to 14 residues. V shed 7 bases and J 4 bases; nucleotides not matched to a gene: 3. This CDR3 is CASIPSGGYNEQFF. The CDR3 bases are TGTGCCAGCATCCCTAGCGGGGGGTACAATGAGCAGTTCTTC.

The gene calls are TRBV6-5 and TRBJ2-1; 7 nucleotides align to TRBD1. The V segment lost 6 bases and the J segment 8 bases; nucleotides outside the gene matches: 10. Germline V gene lookup returns CDR1 MNHEY and CDR2 SVGAGI. This CDR3 comprises 14 residues. The CDR3 reads CASSPNRGTHEQFF. CDR3 nucleotides: TGTGCCAGCAGCCCCAACAGGGGAACCCATGAGCAGTTCTTC.

V and J are TRBV20-1 and TRBJ1-4, with a tentative D call TRBD1 (5 bases). The CDR3 consists of 12 residues. Trimming pared 1 base from V and 14 bases from J, leaving 14 bases between. Germline V gives CDR1 DFQATT, CDR2 SNEGSKA (reference sequence). Written as DNA, the CDR3 is TGCAGTGCTAGAGCTACCGGGACGTCGCTGTTTTTT. Its protein is CSARATGTSLFF.

The chain carries TRBV9 and TRBJ1-1; TRBD1 is a possible D gene (5 bases). The CDR3 spans 15 residues. Trimming removed 5 bases from V and 1 base from J, with 15 bases in between. Germline V gene data show CDR1 as SGDLS and CDR2 as YYNGEE. The CDR3 here is CASRKSGAWNTEAFF. DNA for the CDR3: TGTGCCAGCAGGAAATCCGGGGCTTGGAACACTGAAGCTTTCTTT.

This clonotype is labeled medium-sized. CDR3 protein: CASSLARSADTQYF. The CDR3 DNA sequence: TGTGCCAGCAGCTTAGCCCGGTCCGCAGATACGCAGTATTTT. This sequence joins TRBV11-2 and TRBJ2-3; D is undetermined. The V gene lost 1 base and the J gene lost 4 bases, with 9 bases spanning the gap. Germline CDR1 and CDR2: SGHAT and FQNNGV. The CDR3 is made up of 14 amino acids.

This clonotype has a count of ten or more. The chain is built from TRBV5-6 and TRBJ1-5; D may be TRBD1 (6 bases). V shed 4 bases and J shed 3 bases, with 11 bases lying between them. Per the germline V gene, CDR1 is SGHDT and CDR2 is YYEEEE. The CDR3 consists of 14 residues. The CDR3 nucleotides are TGTGCCAGCAGCCTACAGGGATACAATCAGCCCCAGCATTTT. It codes for CASSLQGYNQPQHF.

The chain is built from TRBV7-8 and TRBJ1-5; 7 bases are a match to TRBD1. V was pared by 5 bases and J by 0 bases, with 7 bases of the junction left unmatched. CDR1 SGHVS and CDR2 FQNEAQ come from the germline V gene. The CDR3 has 16 amino acids. The CDR3 DNA is TGTGCCAGCAGCACAGGGGAACAGTATAGCAATCAGCCCCAGCATTTT. Residues: CASSTGEQYSNQPQHF.

In its sample, this clonotype was seen many times. The genes are TRBV5-4 and TRBJ1-6, with D possibly TRBD1 on 6 matching bases. V shed 6 bases and J shed 8 bases, with 18 bases lying between them. The CDR3 has 15 residues. Germline CDR1 is SGHNT and CDR2 is YYREEE (reference sequence). DNA of the CDR3: TGTGCCAGCACCCGTAACAGGGAGTGGGATTCACCCCTCCACTTT. Protein product: CASTRNREWDSPLHF.

Many counts were recorded for this clonotype. This sequence joins TRBV7-2 and TRBJ1-1; 9 nucleotides align to TRBD1. The CDR3 length is 13 residues. The ends lost 7 bases at V and 5 bases at J; junction bases unmatched: 5. Looked up from germline, CDR1 is SGHTA and CDR2 is FQGNSA. CDR3 in DNA: TGTGCCAGCAAGGGACAGGGTGTTACTGAAGCTTTCTTT. Translating gives CASKGQGVTEAFF.